This T cell receptor beta chain appears in the sequencing data of a study of blood T cell repertoires in COVID-19. Overall study context: Sample material is recorded as cDNA or gDNA derived from T cells, B-cell-depleted T cells, or PBMCs.

Germline lookup yields CDR1 GTSNPN and CDR2 SVGIG (reference sequence). This CDR3 contains 13 residues. The assay was immunoSEQ multiplex PCR, and TCRdb's table has in-frame clones only and misses some. The sample lists around 150,000 clones; 84% were seen once. The study drew participants aged about 18 to 89 years from some 23 US areas. The chain employs TRBV30 and TRBJ1-3; 8 bases agree with TRBD1. This clonotype was sampled from a man in his forties or fifties who had recovered from COVID-19. The sequenced sample was PBMCs or T cells enriched from blood (not recorded which). CDR3 sequence: CALSRGPGNTIYF. The CDR3 region has the DNA TGTGCACTTTCCAGGGGGCCGGGAAACACCATATATTTT.